Listed below are T cell receptor beta chains from one sample, sequenced in a study of CD8 T cells in Susac syndrome. Each CDR3 protein is one row after TCRdb ran MiXCR on the immunoSEQ multiplex PCR reads. The table has over 130,000 distinct CDR3 sequences, 95% seen once. The sequenced material came from CD4+ T cells from PBMCs. These receptors all come from a human donor with Susac syndrome. The CDR3 runs from the conserved cysteine through the conserved F or W. D genes are given only for firm matches. Only some rows state a clone size, as once, few, many or a class for expanded clones.

length	D	J	size	V	DNA	CDR3
12	NA	TRBJ1-5	few	TRBV20-1	TGCAGTGCTAGTGGGGGCGGTCAGCCCCAGCATTTT	CSASGGGQPQHF
15	NA	TRBJ2-5	NA	TRBV3-1	TGTGCCAGCAGCCCCAGGTCGACAGTGAGAGAGACCCAGTACTTC	CASSPRSTVRETQYF
14	TRBD1	TRBJ2-7	NA	TRBV5-1	TGCGCCAGCAGCCTGGGACAGCAAGCGTACGAGCAGTACTTC	CASSLGQQAYEQYF
11	NA	TRBJ2-1	NA	TRBV7-2	TGTGCCAGCAGCTTGGTCTATGAGCAGTTCTTC	CASSLVYEQFF
13	NA	TRBJ2-4	NA	TRBV9	TGTGCCAGCAGCGTAGGTCCCGGGGACATTCAGTACTTC	CASSVGPGDIQYF
15	NA	TRBJ2-7	NA	TRBV7-2	TGTGCCAGCAGCCTCCAAGCGGGCCCGGCCTACGAGCAGTACTTC	CASSLQAGPAYEQYF
14	NA	TRBJ2-1	NA	TRBV2	TGTGCCAGCAGGGAGGGGGGCCCGGCGGATGAGCAGTTCTTC	CASREGGPADEQFF
14	NA	TRBJ2-3	NA	TRBV28	TGTGCCAGCAGTTTAGGCGGCGGCACAGATACGCAGTATTTT	CASSLGGGTDTQYF
14	NA	TRBJ2-2	NA	TRBV30	TGTGCCTGGAGAGTCGCCCTCAGGTCCGGGGAGCTGTTTTTT	CAWRVALRSGELFF
11	NA	TRBJ2-7	NA	TRBV20-1	TGCAGTGCTAGGTGGTTCGGCGAGCAGTACTTC	CSARWFGEQYF
15	NA	TRBJ2-3	NA	TRBV30	TGTGCCTGGAGTGGTGGCACCTTAATCACAGATACGCAGTATTTT	CAWSGGTLITDTQYF
18	NA	TRBJ2-7	NA	TRBV1	TGCACCAGCAGCCTCTCTCGGGGTAGCGGGAACGACTCCTACGAGCAGTACTTC	CTSSLSRGSGNDSYEQYF
13	NA	TRBJ1-1	NA	TRBV29-1	TGCAGCGTTGTCGCAGCCATGAACACTGAAGCTTTCTTT	CSVVAAMNTEAFF
15	TRBD1	TRBJ2-7	NA	TRBV27	TGTGCCAGCAGTTTGCGAGGGGGCCTTCCCTACGAGCAGTACTTC	CASSLRGGLPYEQYF
15	NA	TRBJ2-7	NA	TRBV12-3/TRBV12-4	TGTGCCAGCAGTCCCCCCGACTTCTATACCTACGAGCAGTACTTC	CASSPPDFYTYEQYF
11	NA	TRBJ2-7	NA	TRBV29-1	TGCAGCGTTGATGAGGGGTTCGAGCAGTACTTC	CSVDEGFEQYF
17	TRBD1	TRBJ2-3	NA	TRBV29-1	TGCAGCGCCCGCGGACTCCAGACAGGGGGCGTCGCAGATACGCAGTATTTT	CSARGLQTGGVADTQYF
12	NA	TRBJ2-5	NA	TRBV21-1	TGTGCCAGAGTTCGGAACCAAGAGACCCAGTACTTC	CARVRNQETQYF
16	NA	TRBJ2-7	NA	TRBV28	TGTGCCAGCAGTACTCGGGGGGCTTCCCTATACTACGAGCAGTACTTC	CASSTRGASLYYEQYF
14	NA	TRBJ1-6	NA	TRBV20-1	TGCAGTGCTAGCCCACTCAGGGCAGGGTCACCCCTCCACTTT	CSASPLRAGSPLHF
17	TRBD1	TRBJ2-6	NA	TRBV15	TGTGCCACCAGCAGAGCCCGGGACAGGGCTGGGGCCAACGTCCTGACTTTC	CATSRARDRAGANVLTF
12	NA	TRBJ2-7	few	TRBV29-1	TGCAGCGTCCAGGGTGAAGCCTACGAGCAGTACTTC	CSVQGEAYEQYF
16	TRBD2	TRBJ2-3	NA	TRBV15	TGTGCCACCAGCAGAGGGACTAGCGGGGGGGCAGATACGCAGTATTTT	CATSRGTSGGADTQYF
12	NA	TRBJ1-1	NA	TRBV18	TGTGCCAGCTCACCGCCGGGGTCGGGAGCTTTCTTT	CASSPPGSGAFF
11	NA	TRBJ1-1	NA	TRBV29-1	TGCAGCGTTTCAAAGAACACTGAAGCTTTCTTT	CSVSKNTEAFF
13	TRBD2	TRBJ2-7	NA	TRBV6-5	TGTGCCACCATGGGGGGGATGGCGAAAGAGCAGTACTTC	CATMGGMAKEQYF
13	NA	TRBJ2-2	NA	TRBV20-1	TGCAGTGCTAGAGTCTCCGGGACCGGGGAGCTGTTTTTT	CSARVSGTGELFF
14	TRBD1	TRBJ1-5	NA	TRBV6-5	TGTGCCAGCAGACCAGGGGGCTCGAGTCAGCCCCAGCATTTT	CASRPGGSSQPQHF
15	NA	TRBJ2-2	NA	TRBV11-1	TGTGCCAGCAGCTTAGCCAGGGGAGGAACCGGGGAGCTGTTTTTT	CASSLARGGTGELFF
14	NA	TRBJ1-5	NA	TRBV4-2	TGTGCCAGCAGCCAAGAGGACAGCAATCAGCCCCAGCATTTT	CASSQEDSNQPQHF
13	NA	TRBJ1-1	NA	TRBV12-3/TRBV12-4	TGTGCCAGCCGGACACGGAAGAACACTGAAGCTTTCTTT	CASRTRKNTEAFF
14	TRBD1	TRBJ1-4	NA	TRBV3-1	TGTGCCAGCAGCCCAACAGGGGGTAATGAAAAACTGTTTTTT	CASSPTGGNEKLFF
15	NA	TRBJ1-5	NA	TRBV9	TGTGCCAGCAGCCGCTCTGGACAGCACAATCAGCCCCAGCATTTT	CASSRSGQHNQPQHF
15	NA	TRBJ1-1	once	TRBV20-1	TGCAGTGCTAGGTGGGCTAGAAGGGGGAACACTGAAGCTTTCTTT	CSARWARRGNTEAFF
15	NA	TRBJ1-3	NA	TRBV7-2	TGTGCCAGCAGCTTAGCCCCTCGGGGTGGAAACACCATATATTTT	CASSLAPRGGNTIYF
13	TRBD1	TRBJ1-1	NA	TRBV30	TGTGCCTGGAGTGGCCTTCCGGGACAGGGGGCTTTCTTT	CAWSGLPGQGAFF
14	NA	TRBJ1-1	NA	TRBV9	TGTGCCAGCAGCGAACGGGATCCCTCCACTGAAGCTTTCTTT	CASSERDPSTEAFF
15	TRBD1	TRBJ2-2	NA	TRBV7-3	TGTGCCAGCAGCTTAGAGGAAAGGGGGCACGGGGAGCTGTTTTTT	CASSLEERGHGELFF
15	TRBD1	TRBJ2-1	NA	TRBV23-1	TGCGCCAGCAGTCGGACAGGGAGCTCCTACAATGAGCAGTTCTTC	CASSRTGSSYNEQFF
14	NA	TRBJ1-5	once	TRBV29-1	TGCAGCGCCCGGTTTGGGGGCCAGAATCAGCCCCAGCATTTT	CSARFGGQNQPQHF
14	NA	TRBJ2-2	NA	TRBV5-1	TGCGCCAGCAGCTTAATTCGGGGGACCGGGGAGCTGTTTTTT	CASSLIRGTGELFF
16	NA	TRBJ1-2	NA	TRBV23-1	TGCGCCAGCAGTCAATCTACCCAGGCCATCTCTAGTGGCTACACCTTC	CASSQSTQAISSGYTF
12	NA	TRBJ2-2	NA	TRBV30	TGTGCCTGGAGCATATCCACCGGGGAGCTGTTTTTT	CAWSISTGELFF
14	NA	TRBJ1-1	NA	TRBV6-5	TGTGCCAGCAGTTACGGGGGCGCGGACACTGAAGCTTTCTTT	CASSYGGADTEAFF
11	NA	TRBJ2-7	NA	TRBV20-1	TGCAGTGCTAGAGTTTTCGGCGAGCAGTACTTC	CSARVFGEQYF
12	TRBD1	TRBJ1-1	NA	TRBV20-1	TGCAGTGCCAAGACAGGGGACACTGAAGCTTTCTTT	CSAKTGDTEAFF
14	TRBD2	TRBJ2-5	NA	TRBV5-1	TGCGCCAGCAGCTCCAGACTAGCATCAGAGACCCAGTACTTC	CASSSRLASETQYF
12	NA	TRBJ2-3	NA	TRBV29-1	TGCAGCGTTGAACGGGGGTCAGATACGCAGTATTTT	CSVERGSDTQYF